The rows below give T cell receptor beta chains drawn from one sample of a study of blood T cell repertoires in COVID-19. Profiled with immunoSEQ multiplex PCR; TCRdb holds only in-frame clones, not every one. The repertoire consists of 100,000 to 120,000 clones, with over 80% occurring once and the leading ten covering 4% to 5%. The sample comprised peripheral blood. Receptors originate from an older woman with acute or convalescent COVID-19. Both conserved end residues are part of each CDR3. The D gene is left open where the match is weak. Size is omitted from some rows. Given values are once, few, many or a class for expanded clones.

v_call	d_call	clone_size	j_call	cdr3_nt	cdr3_aa
TRBV6-5	NA	NA	TRBJ1-4	TGTGCCACTACCCTCCAGGGTGTAGGTAATGAAAAACTGTTTTTT	CATTLQGVGNEKLFF
TRBV12-3/TRBV12-4	NA	once	TRBJ1-1	TGTGCCAGCAAATTTAGAGGCACTGAAGCTTTCTTT	CASKFRGTEAFF
TRBV7-8	TRBD2	NA	TRBJ2-5	TGTGCCAGCAGCGGGGGGGGTCCCTTCCAAGAGACCCAGTACTTC	CASSGGGPFQETQYF
TRBV18	TRBD1	NA	TRBJ1-5	TGTGCCAGCTCACACGACAGGGTGAGCCATCAGCCCCAGCATTTT	CASSHDRVSHQPQHF
TRBV20-1	NA	NA	TRBJ1-1	TGCAGTGCTCCCGCTACAGGTGAAGCTTTCTTT	CSAPATGEAFF
TRBV19	TRBD1	NA	TRBJ2-7	TGTGCCAGTAGTAGACAGGGGGGCTACGAGCAGTACTTC	CASSRQGGYEQYF
TRBV19	NA	NA	TRBJ2-5	TGTGCCAGTAGTTTGGCCAGATCCCCTCAAGAGACCCAGTACTTC	CASSLARSPQETQYF
TRBV6-2/TRBV6-3	TRBD1	NA	TRBJ1-2	TGTGCCAGCAGTTACCCTACCGGGACAGGCTATGGCTACACCTTC	CASSYPTGTGYGYTF
TRBV5-1	NA	NA	TRBJ2-2	TGCGCCAGCAGCTTTGCCCAGATGGGCGGGCCGAACACCGGGGAGCTGTTTTTT	CASSFAQMGGPNTGELFF
TRBV5-8	NA	NA	TRBJ2-1	TGTGCCAGCAGTGTGACACATAACTACAATGAGCAGTTCTTC	CASSVTHNYNEQFF
TRBV9	NA	NA	TRBJ1-2	TGTGCCAGCAGCGTAGAAGGGGGATATGAATACTATGGCTACACCTTC	CASSVEGGYEYYGYTF
TRBV5-1	TRBD2	NA	TRBJ2-7	TGCGCCAGCAGCTTGGTGGATTTAGGTGCGGGAGATTACGAGCAGTACTTC	CASSLVDLGAGDYEQYF
TRBV19	TRBD1	once	TRBJ1-2	TGTGCCAGTACGCAAGGGACAGGGGGCGCAGTAACCTTC	CASTQGTGGAVTF
TRBV6-2/TRBV6-3	TRBD2	NA	TRBJ2-5	TGTGCCAGCAGTTACGGTCAGGCTAGCGGGGGGTGGATGGAGACCCAGTACTTC	CASSYGQASGGWMETQYF
TRBV29-1	NA	NA	TRBJ2-2	TGCAGCGGGGACATCACCGGGGAGCTGTTTTTT	CSGDITGELFF
TRBV24-1	NA	NA	TRBJ1-1	TGTGCCACCAGTGACTACAGCAACACTGAAGCTTTCTTT	CATSDYSNTEAFF
TRBV19	TRBD1	NA	TRBJ2-2	TGTGCCAGTAGTATTGGGACAGGCGACCTCGCGAACACCGGGGAGCTGTTTTTT	CASSIGTGDLANTGELFF
TRBV5-1	TRBD1	NA	TRBJ2-7	TGCGCCAGTCGGACCGGGACAGCGGTGTCCTACGAGCAGTACTTC	CASRTGTAVSYEQYF
TRBV5-1	NA	NA	TRBJ1-5	TGCGCCAGCAGCTTGAACAGTAATCAGCCCCAGCATTTT	CASSLNSNQPQHF
TRBV6-6	NA	NA	TRBJ2-3	TGTGCCAGCAGTAAAGAGGTGGCAGATACGCAGTATTTT	CASSKEVADTQYF
TRBV27	TRBD1	NA	TRBJ2-3	TGTGCCAGCAGGTTACAGGGGGTGGATACGCAGTATTTT	CASRLQGVDTQYF
TRBV6-2/TRBV6-3	NA	NA	TRBJ2-1	TGTGCCAGCAGTTACTACCTAGCAGGGGGGCTGAATGAGCAGTTCTTC	CASSYYLAGGLNEQFF
TRBV19	NA	NA	TRBJ2-3	TGTGCCAGTAGTAGTTCCGGGGTATCCACAGATACGCAGTATTTT	CASSSSGVSTDTQYF
TRBV27	NA	NA	TRBJ1-5	TGTGCCAGCAGTTTACGCTCCGTATCTACCAATCAGCCCCAGCATTTT	CASSLRSVSTNQPQHF
TRBV6-5	NA	NA	TRBJ1-6	TGTGCCAGCAGTCGTTACAGGGCTGATAATTCACCCCTCCACTTT	CASSRYRADNSPLHF
TRBV15	NA	NA	TRBJ1-1	TGTGCCACCAGCAGGGAGGGGGGGGAAGCTTTCTTT	CATSREGGEAFF
TRBV19	NA	NA	TRBJ1-1	TGTGCCAGTACCTCCCGAGGCTCGGAAGCTTTCTTT	CASTSRGSEAFF
TRBV10-3	NA	NA	TRBJ1-5	TGTGCCATCAGTGCGGACAGCGCTAGCAATCAGCCCCAGCATTTT	CAISADSASNQPQHF
TRBV30	NA	few	TRBJ2-7	TGTGCCTGGAATGCAGGCCTAACGGCCTACGAGCAGTACTTC	CAWNAGLTAYEQYF
TRBV7-9	NA	few	TRBJ1-2	TGTGCCAGCAGCTTTAGCCAGGGGCACGGCTACACCTTC	CASSFSQGHGYTF
TRBV7-9	NA	NA	TRBJ1-3	TGTGCCAGTATTAGGGGTGATTCTGGAAACACCATATATTTT	CASIRGDSGNTIYF
TRBV3-1/TRBV3-2	NA	NA	TRBJ1-6	TGTGCCAGCAGCCAAGCTGACCTTGGTCAGGGAAATTCACCCCTCCACTTT	CASSQADLGQGNSPLHF
TRBV9	NA	NA	TRBJ2-3	TGTGCCAGCAGCGTTGGAGGGACAGGCACAGATACGCAGTATTTT	CASSVGGTGTDTQYF
TRBV7-3	TRBD2	NA	TRBJ2-1	TGTGCCAGCAGCCCATCCCCTCCTACTAGCGGGGATTACAATGAGCAGTTCTTC	CASSPSPPTSGDYNEQFF
TRBV7-7	TRBD2	NA	TRBJ2-3	TGTGCCAGCAGCTTAGGACAAACTAGCGGGAGTTCCACAGATACGCAGTATTTT	CASSLGQTSGSSTDTQYF
TRBV4-3	NA	NA	TRBJ1-2	TGCGCCAGCAGCCAAGGTAGGAGACAGGCGACCTATGGCTACACCTTC	CASSQGRRQATYGYTF
TRBV2	TRBD2	NA	TRBJ2-2	TGTGCCAGCAGCATAGCGGGGGGGACCGGGGAGCTGTTTTTT	CASSIAGGTGELFF
TRBV7-9	NA	NA	TRBJ2-5	TGTGCCAGCAGCTTAAAGGGGGAACAGCAAGAGACCCAGTACTTC	CASSLKGEQQETQYF
TRBV4-3	TRBD1	once	TRBJ2-5	TGCGCCAGCAGCCAAAACATCAACAGGGGGAGAGGGGAGACCCAGTACTTC	CASSQNINRGRGETQYF
TRBV11-2	NA	NA	TRBJ2-7	TGTGCCAGCAGCTTAGTATCGGAGGCGGCAGGGAGGGAGCAGTACTTC	CASSLVSEAAGREQYF
TRBV5-1	NA	NA	TRBJ1-1	TGCGCCAGCAGCTGGGGCGGAGAAGCGAACACTGAAGCTTTCTTT	CASSWGGEANTEAFF
TRBV19	TRBD2	NA	TRBJ2-2	TGTGCCAGTATGGCCCAGCGGGGTCCCGGGGAGCTGTTTTTT	CASMAQRGPGELFF
TRBV19	TRBD2	once	TRBJ2-1	TGTGCCAGTAGTACCGACCAGCGGGAGAACAATGAGCAGTTCTTC	CASSTDQRENNEQFF
TRBV4-1	TRBD2	few	TRBJ2-7	TGCGCCAGCAGCCGGCCTAGCGGGAACTACGAGCAGTACTTC	CASSRPSGNYEQYF
TRBV28	NA	once	TRBJ1-2	TGTGCCAGCAGTTTAAACCGCGGAGGAGCCTATGGCTACACCTTC	CASSLNRGGAYGYTF
TRBV7-2	TRBD2	NA	TRBJ2-5	TGTGCCAGCAGCTTAGCTTCGTCGGAGGCGGGAGGGACCCAGTACTTC	CASSLASSEAGGTQYF
TRBV18	TRBD2	few	TRBJ2-3	TGTGCCAGCTCACCAGCGGGACTAGCGGGGGGCACAGATACGCAGTATTTT	CASSPAGLAGGTDTQYF
TRBV7-9	NA	NA	TRBJ2-3	TGTGCCAGCAGTTTACCGGGACTGGAGACCACAGATACGCAGTATTTT	CASSLPGLETTDTQYF
TRBV28	NA	few	TRBJ1-4	TGTGCCAGCAGTTTGGCGGGGTCAACTAATGAAAAACTGTTTTTT	CASSLAGSTNEKLFF
TRBV2	TRBD2	NA	TRBJ2-1	TGTGCCAGCAGAGTTTCCGGGACTAGCGGCAACAATGAGCAGTTCTTC	CASRVSGTSGNNEQFF
TRBV6-5	NA	NA	TRBJ1-6	TGTGCCAGCAGGGGGGGGGCCTATAATTCACCCCTCCACTTT	CASRGGAYNSPLHF
TRBV6-5	NA	NA	TRBJ2-1	TGTGCCAGCATTCTTCGGAATGAGCAGTTCTTC	CASILRNEQFF
TRBV4-1	NA	NA	TRBJ2-5	TGCGCCAGCAGCCAAGATTTGTCTAGGGGAGAGACCCAGTACTTC	CASSQDLSRGETQYF
TRBV19	TRBD2	NA	TRBJ2-2	TGTGCCAGTAGTATACGGGCTAGCGGGAGGGCCAACACCGGGGAGCTGTTTTTT	CASSIRASGRANTGELFF
TRBV19	TRBD1	NA	TRBJ2-4	TGTGCCAGTAGTCCCCACCGGACAGGGGTCAAAGCCAAAAACATTCAGTACTTC	CASSPHRTGVKAKNIQYF